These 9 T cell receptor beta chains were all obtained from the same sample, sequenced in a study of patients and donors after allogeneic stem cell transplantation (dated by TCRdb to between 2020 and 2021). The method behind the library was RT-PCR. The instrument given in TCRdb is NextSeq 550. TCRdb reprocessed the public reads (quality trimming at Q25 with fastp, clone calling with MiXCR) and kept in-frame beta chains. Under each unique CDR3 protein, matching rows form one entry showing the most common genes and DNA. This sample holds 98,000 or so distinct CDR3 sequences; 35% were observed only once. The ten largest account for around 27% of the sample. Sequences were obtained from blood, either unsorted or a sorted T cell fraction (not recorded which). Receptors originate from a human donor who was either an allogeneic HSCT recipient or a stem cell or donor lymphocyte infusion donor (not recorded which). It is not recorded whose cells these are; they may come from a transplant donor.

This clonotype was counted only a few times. The CDR3 loop is CASIPGQGGGTEAFF. CDR3 in DNA: TGTGCCAGCATTCCCGGACAGGGCGGAGGCACTGAAGCTTTCTTT. The chain employs TRBV28 and TRBJ1-1, with 8 bases aligning to TRBD1. This CDR3 comprises 15 residues. Trimming took 7 bases from V and 4 from J; bases not matched to a gene: 11. Germline loops: CDR1 MDHEN, CDR2 SYDVKM. Drawing the rest from reference TRBV28 and TRBJ1-1, the complete variable domain is DVKVTQSSRYLVKRTGEKVFLECVQDMDHENMFWYRQDPGLGLRLIYFSYDVKMKEKGDIPEGYSVSREKKERFSLILESASTNQTSMYLCASIPGQGGGTEAFFGQGTRLTVV.

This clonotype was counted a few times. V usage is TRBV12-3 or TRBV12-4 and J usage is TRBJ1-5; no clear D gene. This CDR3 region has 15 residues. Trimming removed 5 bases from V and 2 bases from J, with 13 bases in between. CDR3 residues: CASSPPTSGNQPQHF. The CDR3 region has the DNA TGTGCCAGCAGTCCCCCAACTAGCGGCAATCAGCCCCAGCATTTT.

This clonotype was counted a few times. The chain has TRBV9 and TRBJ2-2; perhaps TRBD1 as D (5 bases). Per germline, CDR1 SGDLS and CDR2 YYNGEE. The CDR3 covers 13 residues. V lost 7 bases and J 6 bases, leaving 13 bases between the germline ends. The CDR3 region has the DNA TGTGCCAGCGGGCAGGGATGGTCCGGGGAGCTGTTTTTT. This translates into CASGQGWSGELFF.

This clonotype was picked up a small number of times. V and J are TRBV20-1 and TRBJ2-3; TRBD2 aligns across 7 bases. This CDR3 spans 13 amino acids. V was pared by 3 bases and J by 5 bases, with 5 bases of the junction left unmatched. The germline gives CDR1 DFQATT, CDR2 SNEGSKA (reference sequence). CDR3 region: CSASLAGVDTQYF. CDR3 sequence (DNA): TGCAGTGCTAGCTTGGCGGGAGTAGATACGCAGTATTTT.

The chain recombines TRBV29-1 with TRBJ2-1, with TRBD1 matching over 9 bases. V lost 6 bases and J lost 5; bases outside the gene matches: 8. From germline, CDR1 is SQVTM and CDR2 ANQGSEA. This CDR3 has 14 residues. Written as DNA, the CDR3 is TGCAGCGTCAATGGACAGGGGATGAACAATGAGCAGTTCTTC. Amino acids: CSVNGQGMNNEQFF.

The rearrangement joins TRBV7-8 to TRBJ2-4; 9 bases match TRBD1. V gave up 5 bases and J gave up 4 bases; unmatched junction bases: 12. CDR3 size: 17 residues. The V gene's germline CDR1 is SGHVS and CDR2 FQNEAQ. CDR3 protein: CASSPYRDREPKNIQYF. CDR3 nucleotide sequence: TGTGCCAGCAGCCCTTACCGGGACAGGGAGCCTAAAAACATTCAGTACTTC.

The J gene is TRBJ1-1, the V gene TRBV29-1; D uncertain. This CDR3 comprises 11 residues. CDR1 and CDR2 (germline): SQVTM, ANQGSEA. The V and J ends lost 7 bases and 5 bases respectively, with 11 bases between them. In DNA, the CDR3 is TGCAGCGCCCGGAGGGATACTGAAGCTTTCTTT. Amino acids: CSARRDTEAFF.

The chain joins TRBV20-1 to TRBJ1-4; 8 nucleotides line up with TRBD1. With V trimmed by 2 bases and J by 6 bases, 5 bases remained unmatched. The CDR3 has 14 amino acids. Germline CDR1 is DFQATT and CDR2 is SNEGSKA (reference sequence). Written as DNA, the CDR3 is TGCAGTGCTAGATCCGGACAGGGAGATGAAAAACTGTTTTTT. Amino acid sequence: CSARSGQGDEKLFF.

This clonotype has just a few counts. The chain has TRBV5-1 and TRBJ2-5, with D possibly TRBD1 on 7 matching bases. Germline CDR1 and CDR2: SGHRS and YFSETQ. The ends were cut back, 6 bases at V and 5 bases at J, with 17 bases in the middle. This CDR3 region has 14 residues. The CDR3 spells CASKRDQGGETQYF. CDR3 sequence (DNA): TGCGCCAGCAAGAGGGACCAGGGGGGCGAGACCCAGTACTTC.